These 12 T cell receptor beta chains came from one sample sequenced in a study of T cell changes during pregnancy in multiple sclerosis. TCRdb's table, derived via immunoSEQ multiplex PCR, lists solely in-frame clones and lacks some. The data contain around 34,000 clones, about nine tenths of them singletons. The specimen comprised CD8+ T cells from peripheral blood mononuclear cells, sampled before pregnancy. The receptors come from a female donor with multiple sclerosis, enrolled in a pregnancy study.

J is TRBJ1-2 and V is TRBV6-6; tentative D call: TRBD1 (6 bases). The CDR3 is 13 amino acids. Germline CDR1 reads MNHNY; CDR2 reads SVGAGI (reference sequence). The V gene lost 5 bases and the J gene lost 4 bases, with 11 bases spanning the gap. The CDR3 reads CASSAGQIYGYTF. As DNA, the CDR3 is TGTGCCAGCAGTGCCGGACAGATCTATGGCTACACCTTC.

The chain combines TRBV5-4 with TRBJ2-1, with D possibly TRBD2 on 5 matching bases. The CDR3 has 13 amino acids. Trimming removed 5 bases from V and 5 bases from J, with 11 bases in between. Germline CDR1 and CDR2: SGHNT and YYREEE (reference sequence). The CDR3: CASSYGGDNEQFF. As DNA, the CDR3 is TGTGCCAGCAGTTACGGAGGCGACAATGAGCAGTTCTTC.

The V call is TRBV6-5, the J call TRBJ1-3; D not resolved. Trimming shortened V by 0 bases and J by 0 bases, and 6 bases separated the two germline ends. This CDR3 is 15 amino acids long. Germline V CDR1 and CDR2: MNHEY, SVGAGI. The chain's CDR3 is CASSYSSNSGNTIYF. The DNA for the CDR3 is TGTGCCAGCAGTTACTCGAGCAACTCTGGAAACACCATATATTTT.

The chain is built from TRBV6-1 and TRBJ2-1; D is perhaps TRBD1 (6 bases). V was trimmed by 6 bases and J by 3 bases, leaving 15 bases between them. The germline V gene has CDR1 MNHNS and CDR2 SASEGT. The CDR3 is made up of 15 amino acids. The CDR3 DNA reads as TGTGCCAGCAGCTCGGGGACATTTCGCTACAATGAGCAGTTCTTC. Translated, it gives CASSSGTFRYNEQFF.

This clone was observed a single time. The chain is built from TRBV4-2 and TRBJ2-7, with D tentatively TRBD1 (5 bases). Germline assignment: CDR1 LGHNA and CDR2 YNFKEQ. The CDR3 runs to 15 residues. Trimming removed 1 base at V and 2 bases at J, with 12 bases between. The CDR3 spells CASSQVQGTAYEQYF. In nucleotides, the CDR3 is TGTGCCAGCAGCCAAGTCCAGGGAACAGCCTACGAGCAGTACTTC.

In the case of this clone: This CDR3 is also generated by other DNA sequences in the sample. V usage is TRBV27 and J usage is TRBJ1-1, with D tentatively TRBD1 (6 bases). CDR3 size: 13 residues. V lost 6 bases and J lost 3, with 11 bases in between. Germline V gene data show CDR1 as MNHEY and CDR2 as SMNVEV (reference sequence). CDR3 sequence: CASSLTGDTEAFF. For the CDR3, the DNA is TGTGCCAGCAGCCTGACAGGAGACACTGAAGCTTTCTTT.

Here the CDR3 DNA reads TGTGCCAGCAGCCCCGCAGGGGTCACTGAAGCTTTCTTT. Translation: CASSPAGVTEAFF. V and J are TRBV7-6 and TRBJ1-1; possibly TRBD1 for D (6 bases). Trimming removed 5 bases from V and 4 bases from J, with 11 bases in between. The CDR3 has 13 residues. Germline V gene data show CDR1 as SGHVS and CDR2 as FNYEAQ.

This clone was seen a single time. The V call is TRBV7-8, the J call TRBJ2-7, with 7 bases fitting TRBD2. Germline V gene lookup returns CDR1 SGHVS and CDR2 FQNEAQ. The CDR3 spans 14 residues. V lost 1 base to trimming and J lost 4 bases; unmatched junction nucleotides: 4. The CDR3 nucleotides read TGTGCCAGCAGCTTAGTCTGGGGGGGTTACGAGCAGTACTTC. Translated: CASSLVWGGYEQYF. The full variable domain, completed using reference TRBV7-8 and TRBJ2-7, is GAGVSQSPRYKVAKRGQDVALRCDPISGHVSLFWYQQALGQGPEFLTYFQNEAQLDKSGLPSDRFFAERPEGSVSTLKIQRTQQEDSAVYLCASSLVWGGYEQYFGPGTRLTVT.

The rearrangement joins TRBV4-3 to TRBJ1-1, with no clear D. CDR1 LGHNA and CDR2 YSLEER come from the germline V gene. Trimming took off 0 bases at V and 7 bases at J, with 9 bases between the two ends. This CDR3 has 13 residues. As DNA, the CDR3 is TGCGCCAGCAGCCAAGATATCCTAAATGAAGCTTTCTTT. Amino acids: CASSQDILNEAFF.

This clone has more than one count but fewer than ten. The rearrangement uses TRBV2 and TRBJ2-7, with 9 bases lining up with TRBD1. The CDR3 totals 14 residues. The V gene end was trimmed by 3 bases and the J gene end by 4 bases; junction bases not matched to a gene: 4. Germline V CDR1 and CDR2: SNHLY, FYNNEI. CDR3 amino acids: CASSETGGTYEQYF. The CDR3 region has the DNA TGTGCCAGCAGTGAGACAGGGGGTACGTACGAGCAGTACTTC.

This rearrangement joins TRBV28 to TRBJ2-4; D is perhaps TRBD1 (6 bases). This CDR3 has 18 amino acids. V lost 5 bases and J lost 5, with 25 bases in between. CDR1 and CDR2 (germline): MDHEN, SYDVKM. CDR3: CASSPPLSVSGVENIQYF. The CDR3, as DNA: TGTGCCAGCAGTCCCCCGTTATCGGTATCAGGGGTCGAAAACATTCAGTACTTC.

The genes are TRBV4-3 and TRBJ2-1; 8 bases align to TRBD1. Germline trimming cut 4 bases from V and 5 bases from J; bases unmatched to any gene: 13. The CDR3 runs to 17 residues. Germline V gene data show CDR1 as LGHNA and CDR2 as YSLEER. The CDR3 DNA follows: TGCGCCAGCAGCCGCGGCGGTTACAGGGGGAGAAACAATGAGCAGTTCTTC. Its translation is CASSRGGYRGRNNEQFF.